Following are 18 T cell receptor beta chains from one sample sequenced in a study of post-analysis software for immune sequencing data. Overall study results and limits: Roughly 5 TRBV segments, TRBV5-6, TRBV5-1 and TRBV20-1 among them, were found more frequent in patients than controls.

Their cognate antigens are unknown. Unique molecular identifiers were built into the TCR beta cDNA libraries. Via MiXCR, TCRdb re-called the PCR reads, giving one row per CDR3 protein. The profile shows hundreds of thousands of distinct CDR3 sequences, roughly 45% of them singletons. Sequenced material: blood. These receptors were collected from a girl aged 10 to 17 with multiple sclerosis.

V usage is TRBV7-2 and J usage is TRBJ2-2; TRBD2 might be the D (6 bases). Trimming removed 1 base at V and 1 base at J, with 13 bases between. The CDR3 length is 17 residues. Germline values: CDR1 SGHTA, CDR2 FQGNSA. CDR3 amino acids: CASSLGVTSLNTGELFF. The CDR3 DNA follows: TGTGCCAGCAGCTTAGGTGTTACTAGCCTGAACACCGGGGAGCTGTTTTTT.

This sequence joins TRBV20-1 and TRBJ2-1; 9 nucleotides agree with TRBD2. This CDR3 has 14 residues. After removal of 3 bases from V and 6 bases from J, the junction contained 6 bases not matched to a gene. Germline V lookup: CDR1 DFQATT, CDR2 SNEGSKA (reference sequence). In nucleotides, the CDR3 is TGCAGTGCTAGTAAGCTAGCGGGACCCAATGAGCAGTTCTTC. Encoded protein: CSASKLAGPNEQFF.

This clonotype was picked up a small number of times. The CDR3 DNA sequence: TGTGCCAGCAGTTATGGGACAGACTATGGCTACACCTTC. It specifies CASSYGTDYGYTF. V gene TRBV6-6 combines with J gene TRBJ1-2, with TRBD1 matching over 7 bases. Germline V gives CDR1 MNHNY, CDR2 SVGAGI (reference sequence). The CDR3 length is 13 residues. Germline trimming cut 3 bases from V and 3 bases from J; bases unmatched to any gene: 1.

This clonotype was counted a few times. V and J are TRBV20-1 and TRBJ2-7, with 8 bases that match TRBD2. The CDR3 totals 16 residues. V was pared by 5 bases and J by 2 bases, with 14 bases of the junction left unmatched. In germline, CDR1 is DFQATT, CDR2 SNEGSKA (reference sequence). The CDR3 reads CSAPGLAKKGTYEQYF. CDR3 coding DNA: TGCAGTGCTCCAGGACTAGCCAAAAAAGGGACCTACGAGCAGTACTTC.

The rearrangement links TRBV20-1 to TRBJ2-4, with 9 nucleotides matching TRBD2. Judging by the DNA end, TRBJ2-7 fits better; the J call may be wrong. The CDR3 runs 13 residues. Germline-derived CDR1 and CDR2 are DFQATT and SNEGSKA (reference sequence). CDR3 residues: CSARTLAGSEQYF. In nucleotides, the CDR3 is TGCAGTGCTAGAACCCTAGCGGGAAGCGAGCAGTACTTC.

The chain uses TRBV12-3 or TRBV12-4 and TRBJ1-1, with 8 bases identical to TRBD1. This CDR3 is built from 16 residues. V gave up 3 bases and J gave up 0 bases; unmatched junction bases: 6. This CDR3 is CASSLGAGGLNTEAFF. Written as DNA, the CDR3 is TGTGCCAGCAGTTTGGGGGCAGGGGGCCTGAACACTGAAGCTTTCTTT.

This chain joins TRBV9 and TRBJ1-5; TRBD1 aligns across 7 bases. CDR1 SGDLS and CDR2 YYNGEE come from the germline V gene. The V gene end was trimmed by 2 bases and the J gene end by 0 bases; junction bases not matched to a gene: 11. The CDR3 runs 18 residues. CDR3 nucleotides: TGTGCCAGCAGCGTTGGACCCGGGACAGATTATAGCAATCAGCCCCAGCATTTT. Protein sequence: CASSVGPGTDYSNQPQHF.

The V gene is TRBV9, the J gene TRBJ2-6; 7 bases align to TRBD1. The CDR3 covers 21 residues. Germline CDR1 reads SGDLS; CDR2 reads YYNGEE. V dropped 4 bases and J dropped 0; count of bases not matched to a gene: 19. CDR3 DNA sequence: TGTGCCAGCAGCCCCAACCTCGGATCCGGGACAGTGACCTCTGGGGCCAACGTCCTGACTTTC. This translates into CASSPNLGSGTVTSGANVLTF.

This clonotype was observed a few times. The chain recombines TRBV7-3 with TRBJ1-2; 9 bases match TRBD1. The J segment lost 7 bases and the V segment lost 5 bases, leaving 11 bases of the junction unmatched. Germline V gene data show CDR1 as SGHTA and CDR2 as FQGTGA. CDR3 length: 15 amino acids. For the CDR3, the DNA is TGTGCCAGCAGCCCACATAAGGACAGGGGTACTGGCTACACCTTC. Translation gives CASSPHKDRGTGYTF.

The chain uses TRBV11-2 and TRBJ2-1; D is undetermined. CDR3 size: 14 residues. In germline, CDR1 is SGHAT, CDR2 FQNNGV. V was clipped by 3 bases and J by 0 bases, with 6 bases between them. The CDR3 DNA follows: TGTGCCAGCAGCTTTCGGAGCTCCTACAATGAGCAGTTCTTC. Translation: CASSFRSSYNEQFF.

This clonotype was counted a few times. The V gene is TRBV9, the J gene TRBJ2-7; 9 nucleotides align to TRBD2. From germline, CDR1 is SGDLS and CDR2 YYNGEE. This CDR3 spans 16 amino acids. The J segment lost 2 bases and the V segment lost 0 bases, leaving 6 bases of the junction unmatched. CDR3 nucleotide sequence: TGTGCCAGCAGCGTAGGCCTAGCGGGGAGAACCTACGAGCAGTACTTC. The encoded protein is CASSVGLAGRTYEQYF.

The J gene is TRBJ2-7, the V gene TRBV28; the match to TRBD2 covers 7 bases. This CDR3 spans 13 amino acids. The V segment lost 7 bases and the J segment 12 bases; nucleotides outside the gene matches: 15. CDR1 is MDHEN, CDR2 SYDVKM, per germline. The CDR3 sequence is CASTREGYGPSYF. CDR3 coding DNA: TGTGCCAGCACGAGGGAGGGGTACGGGCCATCGTACTTC.

This chain links TRBV20-1 with TRBJ1-2; TRBD1 matches 9 bases. Germline V gives CDR1 DFQATT, CDR2 SNEGSKA (reference sequence). Trimming took 3 bases from V and 4 from J; bases not matched to a gene: 6. The CDR3 has 14 residues. The DNA of the CDR3 is TGCAGTGCTAGGGACGGGACAGGGCCCTATGGCTACACCTTC. This codes for CSARDGTGPYGYTF.

This clonotype was picked up a small number of times. The CDR3 loop is CASSFLGGGETQYF. The CDR3 DNA reads TGTGCCAGCAGTTTCTTGGGGGGCGGGGAGACCCAGTACTTC. This chain links TRBV12-3 or TRBV12-4 with TRBJ2-5; D might be TRBD1 or TRBD2, each matching 6 bases. V was pared by 3 bases and J by 5 bases, with 13 bases between. The CDR3 has 14 residues.

This clonotype was picked up a small number of times. V is TRBV4-1 and J is TRBJ1-2, with 9 bases matching TRBD1. V lost 0 bases and J lost 4; bases outside the gene matches: 18. The V gene's germline CDR1 is MGHRA and CDR2 YSYEKL. CDR3 length: 20 amino acids. The CDR3: CASSQDANQGDRASVYGYTF. DNA for the CDR3: TGCGCCAGCAGCCAAGACGCAAACCAAGGGGACAGGGCGAGTGTCTATGGCTACACCTTC.

The genes are TRBV29-1 and TRBJ1-2; TRBD1 matches 9 bases. This CDR3 spans 15 amino acids. The trim removed 3 bases at V and 8 bases at J, leaving 13 bases unmatched. Germline V gives CDR1 SQVTM, CDR2 ANQGSEA. The CDR3 loop reads CSVDGPPTGGYGYTF. CDR3 DNA sequence: TGCAGCGTTGACGGCCCCCCGACAGGGGGGTACGGCTACACCTTC. The whole variable domain, remainder taken from reference TRBV29-1 and TRBJ1-2, is SAVISQKPSRDICQRGTSLTIQCQVDSQVTMMFWYRQQPGQSLTLIATANQGSEATYESGFVIDKFPISRPNLTFSTLTVSNMSPEDSSIYLCSVDGPPTGGYGYTFGSGTRLTVV.

This clonotype appeared a few times. The rearrangement joins TRBV3-1 to TRBJ2-7; TRBD1 aligns across 7 bases. The CDR3 is 15 residues long. V was pared by 1 base and J by 5 bases, with 8 bases of the junction left unmatched. From germline, CDR1 is LGHDT and CDR2 YNNKEL (reference sequence). In nucleotides, the CDR3 is TGTGCCAGCAGCCAAGTGGGCAGGGGGTTGGACGAGCAGTACTTC. As protein: CASSQVGRGLDEQYF.

The chain links TRBV7-2 to TRBJ2-7; D gene unclear. Germline assignment: CDR1 SGHTA and CDR2 FQGNSA. The ends were cut back, 6 bases at V and 2 bases at J, with 5 bases in the middle. There are 11 residues in the CDR3. The CDR3 protein is CASRGTYEQYF. CDR3 DNA: TGTGCCAGCAGGGGAACCTACGAGCAGTACTTC.